This is a list of T cell receptor beta chains from one sample in a study of blood T cells in healthy people across ages. Each CDR3 protein gets one entry after TCRdb re-called the 5' RACE reads with MiXCR. The sample gives approximately 1.5 million distinct CDR3 sequences, approximately 42% of which show up once; over 3.5% is in the top ten. The sequencing input was blood. The receptors come from a woman aged 18-29 years in good health. The CDR3 runs from the conserved cysteine through the conserved F or W. The D gene is left open where the match is weak. Rows may omit the clone size; those that give it use once, few, many or a size class.

J gene,D gene,clone size,V gene,CDR3 protein,CDR3 DNA
TRBJ2-7,TRBD2,many,TRBV20-1,CSTRGLAGLYEQYF,TGCAGTACTAGAGGGCTAGCGGGACTCTACGAGCAGTACTTC
TRBJ1-3,-,-,TRBV6-1,CASSAKGSGNTIYF,TGTGCCAGCAGTGCTAAGGGCTCTGGAAACACCATATATTTT
TRBJ2-7,-,-,TRBV18,CASSPKVGYEQYF,TGTGCCAGCAGCCCCAAGGTGGGGTACGAGCAGTACTTC
TRBJ2-2,TRBD1,-,TRBV2,CARARTGNTGELFF,TGTGCCAGGGCCCGGACAGGGAACACCGGGGAGCTGTTTTTT
TRBJ1-6,-,once,TRBV7-3,CASSADGGNSPLHF,TGTGCCAGCAGCGCGGACGGGGGGAATTCACCCCTCCACTTT
TRBJ2-7,TRBD2,-,TRBV3-1,CASSHGTSYNEQYF,TGTGCCAGCAGCCATGGGACTAGCTACAATGAGCAGTACTTC
TRBJ2-7,-,-,TRBV18,CASSPPELLIREQYF,TGTGCCAGCTCACCACCGGAACTCTTAATACGCGAGCAGTACTTC
TRBJ2-3,-,-,TRBV9,CASNRVALGTDTQYF,TGTGCCAGCAACAGGGTAGCTCTTGGCACAGATACGCAGTATTTT
TRBJ2-1,-,-,TRBV7-9,CASSLGVGGAGQFF,TGTGCCAGCAGCTTAGGGGTGGGGGGAGCTGGGCAGTTCTTC
TRBJ2-3,-,few,TRBV7-9,CASSSGVRATDTQYF,TGTGCCAGCAGCTCAGGGGTAAGGGCCACAGATACGCAGTATTTT
TRBJ2-2,-,once,TRBV2,CASSAGLTGELFF,TGTGCCAGCAGTGCTGGGCTGACCGGGGAGCTGTTTTTT
TRBJ1-2,-,-,TRBV2,CTSSYAQGSYGYTF,TGTACCAGCAGTTACGCACAGGGAAGCTATGGCTACACCTTC
TRBJ2-3,-,once,TRBV20-1,CSARDRKGGTDTQYF,TGCAGTGCTAGAGATAGGAAGGGAGGCACAGATACGCAGTATTTT
TRBJ2-7,-,-,TRBV28,CASRKDQGVVSYEQYF,TGTGCCAGCAGAAAAGACCAGGGAGTCGTCTCCTACGAGCAGTACTTC
TRBJ1-2,-,few,TRBV7-2,CASSLGWGIYGYTF,TGTGCCAGCAGCTTGGGTTGGGGAATCTATGGCTACACCTTC
TRBJ2-7,-,-,TRBV2,CASSEDYTYEQYF,TGTGCCAGCAGTGAAGACTACACCTACGAGCAGTACTTC
TRBJ2-5,-,few,TRBV6-2/TRBV6-3,CASSYSMSGTQYF,TGTGCCAGCAGTTACTCGATGTCAGGGACCCAGTACTTC
TRBJ1-2,-,-,TRBV7-9,CASSREPTNYGYTF,TGTGCCAGCAGCCGGGAGCCTACTAACTATGGCTACACCTTC
TRBJ1-6,-,-,TRBV7-2,CASSLLPRRDIWHSPLHF,TGTGCCAGCAGCTTACTCCCCCGGAGGGACATTTGGCATTCACCCCTCCACTTT
TRBJ2-2,-,-,TRBV20-1,CSARDAGAGNTGELFF,TGCAGTGCTAGAGATGCGGGGGCGGGGAACACCGGGGAGCTGTTTTTT
TRBJ1-2,TRBD1,-,TRBV20-1,CSATRDRGLYGYTF,TGCAGTGCTACCAGGGACAGGGGGCTCTATGGCTACACCTTC
TRBJ1-2,-,-,TRBV5-6,CASSLIRGFGYTF,TGTGCCAGCAGCTTGATCCGGGGCTTTGGCTACACCTTC
TRBJ2-3,TRBD1,few,TRBV29-1,CSVEGQGGRTDTQYF,TGCAGCGTTGAAGGACAGGGTGGTCGGACAGATACGCAGTATTTT
TRBJ2-1,TRBD2,-,TRBV29-1,CSVSGLARRLGNEQFF,TGCAGCGTCTCGGGACTAGCGAGACGCTTAGGTAATGAGCAGTTCTTC
TRBJ1-1,-,-,TRBV6-5,CAGSYDTALNTEAFF,TGTGCCGGCAGTTACGACACAGCCTTGAACACTGAAGCTTTCTTT
TRBJ2-7,-,-,TRBV29-1,CSVSGRVSYEQYF,TGCAGCGTCTCAGGACGGGTCTCCTACGAGCAGTACTTC
TRBJ1-4,-,-,TRBV20-1,CSARDRMESNEKLFF,TGCAGTGCTAGAGATAGAATGGAGTCTAATGAAAAACTGTTTTTT
TRBJ1-4,-,few,TRBV28,CASRHRLTNEKLFF,TGTGCCAGCAGGCATAGGTTAACTAATGAAAAACTGTTTTTT
TRBJ2-7,-,few,TRBV27,CASSLRAGYEQYF,TGTGCCAGCAGTTTACGCGCAGGCTACGAGCAGTACTTC
TRBJ2-7,-,-,TRBV9,CASSGRGQGYEQYF,TGTGCCAGCAGCGGAAGAGGGCAGGGCTACGAGCAGTACTTC
TRBJ1-5,-,few,TRBV5-6,CASSSTLRRQPQHF,TGTGCCAGCAGCTCTACTTTGCGGCGGCAGCCCCAGCATTTT
TRBJ2-2,-,once,TRBV4-3,CASSQDPAENTGELFF,TGCGCCAGCAGCCAAGACCCAGCGGAGAACACCGGGGAGCTGTTTTTT
TRBJ2-1,TRBD1,-,TRBV2,CASSEAPGTADNEQFF,TGTGCCAGCAGTGAAGCTCCCGGGACAGCCGACAATGAGCAGTTCTTC
TRBJ2-3,TRBD2,-,TRBV9,CASSHSGGYTDTQYF,TGTGCCAGCAGCCATAGCGGGGGCTACACAGATACGCAGTATTTT
TRBJ2-3,-,-,TRBV7-9,CASSASQAYASTDTQYF,TGTGCCAGCAGCGCATCACAGGCGTACGCTAGCACAGATACGCAGTATTTT
TRBJ1-2,-,-,TRBV2,CASTEGRNYGYTF,TGTGCCAGCACCGAAGGACGGAATTATGGCTACACCTTC
TRBJ2-3,-,-,TRBV7-2,CASKTGVTDTQYF,TGTGCCAGCAAAACCGGGGTCACAGATACGCAGTATTTT
TRBJ2-3,TRBD2,-,TRBV7-2,CASSLVGTSGGTDTQYF,TGTGCCAGCAGCTTAGTAGGGACTAGCGGAGGCACAGATACGCAGTATTTT
TRBJ1-3,-,once,TRBV9,CASSLDSAGPGNTIYF,TGTGCCAGCAGCTTAGACTCGGCAGGGCCTGGAAACACCATATATTTT
TRBJ2-1,-,few,TRBV5-6,CASSLGATIHNEQFF,TGTGCCAGCAGCTTGGGAGCCACCATTCACAATGAGCAGTTCTTC
TRBJ1-1,TRBD1,few,TRBV5-1,CASSLSGQGVMNTEAFF,TGCGCCAGCAGCTTGTCAGGACAGGGCGTTATGAACACTGAAGCTTTCTTT
TRBJ1-6,TRBD1,few,TRBV6-6,CASSSGTDNSPLHF,TGTGCCAGCTCCTCCGGGACAGATAATTCACCCCTCCACTTT
TRBJ2-3,TRBD2,-,TRBV11-2,CASSLPAGGRWTDTQYF,TGTGCCAGCAGCTTACCAGCGGGGGGGCGTTGGACAGATACGCAGTATTTT
TRBJ2-7,-,-,TRBV14,CASSQDVGRGAYNEQYF,TGTGCCAGCAGCCAAGATGTGGGCCGGGGAGCCTACAATGAGCAGTACTTC
TRBJ1-2,TRBD1,-,TRBV5-1,CASSDGTGGISGYTF,TGCGCCAGCAGCGACGGGACAGGGGGGATAAGTGGCTACACCTTC